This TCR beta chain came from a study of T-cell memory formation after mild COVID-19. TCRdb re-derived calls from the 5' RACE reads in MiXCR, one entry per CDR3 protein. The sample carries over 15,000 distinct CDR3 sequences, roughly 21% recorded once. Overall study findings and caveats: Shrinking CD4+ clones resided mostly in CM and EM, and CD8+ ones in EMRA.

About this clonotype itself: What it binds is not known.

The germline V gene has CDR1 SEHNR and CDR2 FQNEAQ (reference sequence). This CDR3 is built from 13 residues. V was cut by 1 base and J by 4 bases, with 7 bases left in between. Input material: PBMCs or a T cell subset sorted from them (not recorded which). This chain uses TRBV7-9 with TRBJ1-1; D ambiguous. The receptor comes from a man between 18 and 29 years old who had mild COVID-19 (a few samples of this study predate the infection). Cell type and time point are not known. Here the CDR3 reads CASSLEGGTEAFF. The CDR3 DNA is TGTGCCAGCAGCTTAGAGGGCGGCACTGAAGCTTTCTTT.